Listed below are T cell receptor beta chains from one sample, sequenced in a study of shared clonotypes between healthy human individuals. Produced via immunoSEQ multiplex PCR; TCRdb's table is partial and in-frame only. This sample carries around 2.3 million clones, almost 96% of them seen once, and the ten largest clones take 0.1% to 0.15%. Sequencing was done on a sample of naive CD4+ T cells sorted from blood. The receptors derive from a man aged 18 to 29 in good health. The CDR3 runs from the conserved cysteine through the conserved F or W. Fields, in order: J gene, D gene, clone size, V gene, CDR3 DNA, CDR3 protein. The D gene is left open where the match is weak. The size of a clone is reported for some rows only, either as once, few or many, or as a class for expanded clones.

J: TRBJ2-2
D: -
size: -
V: TRBV5-1
DNA: TGCGCCAGCAGCTTCTTGACGCAGACCGGGGAGCTGTTTTTT
CDR3: CASSFLTQTGELFF

J: TRBJ2-3
D: -
size: -
V: TRBV9
DNA: TGTGCCAGCAGCCGCCTCCAGGCGGGCACAGATACGCAGTATTTT
CDR3: CASSRLQAGTDTQYF

J: TRBJ2-2
D: -
size: once
V: TRBV2
DNA: TGTGCCAGCAGTGATTCTCGGAACACCGGGGAGCTGTTTTTT
CDR3: CASSDSRNTGELFF

J: TRBJ1-1
D: -
size: -
V: TRBV9
DNA: TGTGCCAGCAGCGTAGGGGCAGATCTGAACACTGAAGCTTTCTTT
CDR3: CASSVGADLNTEAFF

J: TRBJ1-4
D: -
size: -
V: TRBV4-1
DNA: TGCGCCAGCAGCCAAGAAGTGAGCACGGCTAATGAAAAACTGTTTTTT
CDR3: CASSQEVSTANEKLFF

J: TRBJ2-4
D: -
size: -
V: TRBV28
DNA: TGTGCCAGCAGGCCAGGGTTTTCCAAAAACATTCAGTACTTC
CDR3: CASRPGFSKNIQYF

J: TRBJ1-2
D: -
size: -
V: TRBV5-1
DNA: TGCGCCAGCAGCTTGGGGACAGTGGACTATGGCTACACCTTC
CDR3: CASSLGTVDYGYTF

J: TRBJ1-2
D: -
size: -
V: TRBV30
DNA: TGTGCCTGGTCCAGAGGGGGTTATGGCTACACCTTC
CDR3: CAWSRGGYGYTF

J: TRBJ2-3
D: TRBD2
size: -
V: TRBV18
DNA: TGTGCCAGCTCCCCGGGAGGGACAGATACGCAGTATTTT
CDR3: CASSPGGTDTQYF

J: TRBJ2-1
D: TRBD2
size: once
V: TRBV7-2
DNA: TGTGCCAGCAGCCCCGGGCTAGCGGGAACACGGCGTGAGCAGTTCTTC
CDR3: CASSPGLAGTRREQFF

J: TRBJ2-7
D: TRBD1
size: once
V: TRBV10-3
DNA: TGTGCCATCAACTCCGGGACAGCTTCCTACGAGCAGTACTTC
CDR3: CAINSGTASYEQYF

J: TRBJ2-3
D: TRBD2
size: -
V: TRBV7-2
DNA: TGTGCCAGCAGCACAAGGTGGACTAGCGGGATGGTTACGCAGTATTTT
CDR3: CASSTRWTSGMVTQYF

J: TRBJ1-6
D: TRBD1
size: -
V: TRBV9
DNA: TGTGCCAGCAGCGAGGGAGGGACAGTGGCTTTACCCCTCCACTTT
CDR3: CASSEGGTVALPLHF

J: TRBJ2-1
D: -
size: -
V: TRBV5-1
DNA: TGCGCCAGCAGCGACTCCTACAATGAGCAGTTCTTC
CDR3: CASSDSYNEQFF

J: TRBJ2-1
D: -
size: -
V: TRBV10-3
DNA: TGTGCCATCAGCCCGGGACCCCCGGAGCAGTTCTTC
CDR3: CAISPGPPEQFF

J: TRBJ2-1
D: TRBD2
size: -
V: TRBV5-1
DNA: TGCGCCAGCAGCCCGCACACTAGCGGGGGGGCCTATGAGCAGTTCTTC
CDR3: CASSPHTSGGAYEQFF

J: TRBJ2-4
D: TRBD2
size: -
V: TRBV7-6
DNA: TGTGCCAGCAGCCCTACGGCTTCCTCTAGCGGAGGAGGCAAAAACATTCAGTACTTC
CDR3: CASSPTASSSGGGKNIQYF

J: TRBJ1-4
D: TRBD1
size: -
V: TRBV5-1
DNA: TGCGCCAGCGGACTGGGGGACAGCCTAACTAATGAAAAACTGTTTTTT
CDR3: CASGLGDSLTNEKLFF

J: TRBJ2-1
D: TRBD1
size: -
V: TRBV2
DNA: TGTGCCAGCAGTAGGGGACAGGGATACAATGAGCAGTTCTTC
CDR3: CASSRGQGYNEQFF

J: TRBJ2-7
D: -
size: -
V: TRBV5-4
DNA: TGTGCCAGCAGCTTGGATGGGGGCTACGAGCAGTACTTC
CDR3: CASSLDGGYEQYF

J: TRBJ2-7
D: TRBD1
size: -
V: TRBV6-5
DNA: TGTGCCAGCAGCGACAGGGGGCACAACGAGCAGTACTTC
CDR3: CASSDRGHNEQYF

J: TRBJ2-2
D: -
size: -
V: TRBV5-6
DNA: TGTGCCAGCACCGCCGCCATTTCCACCGGGGAGCTGTTTTTT
CDR3: CASTAAISTGELFF

J: TRBJ2-1
D: -
size: once
V: TRBV18
DNA: TGTGCCAGCTCACCGTATGGTGAGCAGTTCTTC
CDR3: CASSPYGEQFF

J: TRBJ2-2
D: TRBD1
size: -
V: TRBV11-3
DNA: TGTGCCAGTTCCCGGGACAGGAACACCGGGGAGCTGTTTTTT
CDR3: CASSRDRNTGELFF

J: TRBJ1-2
D: -
size: -
V: TRBV4-1
DNA: TGCGCCAGCAGCCAACCTGGGTCCGGCGCTAACTATGGCTACACCTTC
CDR3: CASSQPGSGANYGYTF

J: TRBJ1-1
D: -
size: -
V: TRBV18
DNA: TGTGCCAGCTCACCACAACGGGTCGACACTGAAGCTTTCTTT
CDR3: CASSPQRVDTEAFF

J: TRBJ1-5
D: TRBD1
size: -
V: TRBV19
DNA: TGTGCCAGTAGCGGGACAGGGGATCAGCCCCAGCATTTT
CDR3: CASSGTGDQPQHF

J: TRBJ2-7
D: TRBD2
size: -
V: TRBV6-5
DNA: TGTGCCAGCAGTGGGGGGACTAGCGGGATCTACGAGCAGTACTTC
CDR3: CASSGGTSGIYEQYF

J: TRBJ2-7
D: -
size: -
V: TRBV20-1
DNA: TGCAGTGCCGCTAGGGAGTACGAGCAGTACTTC
CDR3: CSAAREYEQYF

J: TRBJ1-1
D: -
size: -
V: TRBV20-1
DNA: TGCAGTGTTGGGTCGAACACTGAAGCTTTCTTT
CDR3: CSVGSNTEAFF

J: TRBJ2-7
D: TRBD1
size: -
V: TRBV27
DNA: TGTGCCAGCAGTTTAGGGGGCAGGGGGAAATACGAGCAGTACTTC
CDR3: CASSLGGRGKYEQYF

J: TRBJ2-1
D: -
size: -
V: TRBV7-2
DNA: TGTGCCAGCAGAGCGCACCCTCCGGACCGTAACCTCAATGAGCAGTTCTTC
CDR3: CASRAHPPDRNLNEQFF

J: TRBJ1-2
D: -
size: -
V: TRBV29-1
DNA: TGCAGCGTCGAGGGCCCTCCTAGGGACTATGGCTACACCTTC
CDR3: CSVEGPPRDYGYTF

J: TRBJ2-5
D: -
size: -
V: TRBV5-1
DNA: TGCGCCAGCAGCTGGGGTGGGACACAACAAGAGACCCAGTACTTC
CDR3: CASSWGGTQQETQYF

J: TRBJ2-6
D: -
size: -
V: TRBV9
DNA: TGTGCCAGCAGCGTAGCTAACACGCCCTCTGGGGCCAACGTCCTGACTTTC
CDR3: CASSVANTPSGANVLTF

J: TRBJ1-6
D: TRBD1
size: -
V: TRBV4-1
DNA: TGCGCCAGCAGCCAAGGGGGCGCAGGGGGATATTCACCCCTCCACTTT
CDR3: CASSQGGAGGYSPLHF

J: TRBJ2-4
D: TRBD2
size: -
V: TRBV30
DNA: TGTGCCTGGAAAGCACCGGGACTAGCGGGTCCCGTGGCCAAAAACATTCAGTACTTC
CDR3: CAWKAPGLAGPVAKNIQYF